Listed below are T cell receptor beta chains from one sample, sequenced in a study of blood T cells in healthy people across ages. TCRdb re-analysed the 5' RACE reads in MiXCR, keeping a single row per CDR3 protein. Of approximately 830,000 distinct CDR3 sequences in the sample, around 62% were seen once. The source material was blood. These receptors all come from a man younger than 45 in good health. CDR3s include the opening cysteine and the closing phenylalanine or tryptophan. Each record gives: J gene, clone size, V gene, D gene, CDR3 DNA, CDR3 protein. A D gene is named only where the DNA matches it firmly. Expanded clones are given a class, and other clones once, few, many or no size at all.

J gene: TRBJ2-3
clone size: .
V gene: TRBV24-1
D gene: TRBD1
CDR3 DNA: TGTGCCACCAGTGATTTCCCGGGACAGGGAAAAGATACGCAGTATTTT
CDR3 protein: CATSDFPGQGKDTQYF

J gene: TRBJ1-1
clone size: .
V gene: TRBV9
D gene: TRBD1
CDR3 DNA: TGTGCCAGCAGCGCACAGGGGGCTTGGGACACTGAAGCTTTCTTT
CDR3 protein: CASSAQGAWDTEAFF

J gene: TRBJ2-6
clone size: many
V gene: TRBV29-1
D gene: .
CDR3 DNA: TGCAGCGTTGGGGCAGGGACCGGGGCCAACGTCCTGACTTTC
CDR3 protein: CSVGAGTGANVLTF

J gene: TRBJ2-1
clone size: .
V gene: TRBV5-1
D gene: TRBD2
CDR3 DNA: TGCGCCAGCAGCGGGGGGACTAGCGGGGACTACAATGAGCAGTTCTTC
CDR3 protein: CASSGGTSGDYNEQFF

J gene: TRBJ2-7
clone size: few
V gene: TRBV15
D gene: .
CDR3 DNA: TGTGCCACCAGCCACCCCCCCGCTTACGAGCAGTACTTC
CDR3 protein: CATSHPPAYEQYF

J gene: TRBJ2-5
clone size: .
V gene: TRBV7-2
D gene: TRBD2
CDR3 DNA: TGTGCCAGCAGCCCGCGGGGGGGCAAAGAGACCCAGTACTTC
CDR3 protein: CASSPRGGKETQYF

J gene: TRBJ1-4
clone size: .
V gene: TRBV29-1
D gene: .
CDR3 DNA: TGCAGCGTTGAGAAGACCCCGGATGAAAAACTGTTTTTT
CDR3 protein: CSVEKTPDEKLFF

J gene: TRBJ2-7
clone size: .
V gene: TRBV27
D gene: TRBD1
CDR3 DNA: TGTGCCAGCAGTTCCACCGGGACAGTCTCCTACGAGCAGTACTTC
CDR3 protein: CASSSTGTVSYEQYF

J gene: TRBJ2-7
clone size: .
V gene: TRBV4-2
D gene: TRBD2
CDR3 DNA: TGTGCCAGCAGCCAAGTTCTAGCGGAACTCTACGAGCAGTACTTC
CDR3 protein: CASSQVLAELYEQYF

J gene: TRBJ2-7
clone size: .
V gene: TRBV6-1
D gene: TRBD1
CDR3 DNA: TGTGCCAGCAGCGAACCCGGGACAGGGGGAATAGTCTACGAGCAGTACTTC
CDR3 protein: CASSEPGTGGIVYEQYF

J gene: TRBJ2-1
clone size: .
V gene: TRBV6-2/TRBV6-3
D gene: .
CDR3 DNA: TGTGCCAGCAGTTACCTAGCCCTATTGTCGGATGAGCAGTTCTTC
CDR3 protein: CASSYLALLSDEQFF

J gene: TRBJ1-2
clone size: .
V gene: TRBV6-8
D gene: TRBD1
CDR3 DNA: TGTGCCAGCAGTTACTGCAGGGGGCTTTTCAATGGCTACACCTTC
CDR3 protein: CASSYCRGLFNGYTF

J gene: TRBJ2-3
clone size: .
V gene: TRBV20-1
D gene: .
CDR3 DNA: TGCAGTGTTATGGGGCAGTCCCGGACAGATACGCAGTATTTT
CDR3 protein: CSVMGQSRTDTQYF

J gene: TRBJ1-1
clone size: once
V gene: TRBV7-9
D gene: TRBD1
CDR3 DNA: TGTGCCAGCAGCTTAACAGGGGTCGCTGAAGCTTTCTTT
CDR3 protein: CASSLTGVAEAFF

J gene: TRBJ2-1
clone size: .
V gene: TRBV18
D gene: .
CDR3 DNA: TGTGCCAGCTCGCGTCAGGGGAGCGGTGAGCAGTTCTTC
CDR3 protein: CASSRQGSGEQFF

J gene: TRBJ2-7
clone size: .
V gene: TRBV20-1
D gene: TRBD1
CDR3 DNA: TGCAGTGCTGTAGGACAGGGAGTCTCCTACGAGCAGTACTTC
CDR3 protein: CSAVGQGVSYEQYF

J gene: TRBJ2-5
clone size: .
V gene: TRBV7-9
D gene: .
CDR3 DNA: TGTGCCAGCAATCCAGGGATCGAGACCCAGTACTTC
CDR3 protein: CASNPGIETQYF

J gene: TRBJ2-2
clone size: .
V gene: TRBV5-6
D gene: TRBD2
CDR3 DNA: TGTGCCAGCAGCTGGGGGGGGACCGGGGAGCTGTTTTTT
CDR3 protein: CASSWGGTGELFF

J gene: TRBJ2-4
clone size: .
V gene: TRBV20-1
D gene: .
CDR3 DNA: TGCAGTGCTAGCCCCCCCGGCAAAAACATTCAGTACTTC
CDR3 protein: CSASPPGKNIQYF

J gene: TRBJ2-7
clone size: .
V gene: TRBV20-1
D gene: TRBD2
CDR3 DNA: TGCAGCCCGAGGAGCGGGGGGAACTACGAGCAGTACTTC
CDR3 protein: CSPRSGGNYEQYF

J gene: TRBJ2-3
clone size: few
V gene: TRBV6-5
D gene: .
CDR3 DNA: TGTGCCAGCCCTGGGGTTCCCCCCACAGATACGCAGTATTTT
CDR3 protein: CASPGVPPTDTQYF

J gene: TRBJ2-5
clone size: .
V gene: TRBV5-6
D gene: TRBD1
CDR3 DNA: TGTGCCAGCAGCTCCAAGGGCAGGGGGCTAGAGACCCAGTACTTC
CDR3 protein: CASSSKGRGLETQYF

J gene: TRBJ2-1
clone size: .
V gene: TRBV20-1
D gene: TRBD2
CDR3 DNA: TGCAGTGCTAGAGCTTCAGCGGGGGGATACAATGAGCAGTTCTTC
CDR3 protein: CSARASAGGYNEQFF

J gene: TRBJ2-1
clone size: .
V gene: TRBV7-2
D gene: TRBD2
CDR3 DNA: TGTGCCAGCAGCTCGCGGGGGGCCTACAATGAGCAGTTCTTC
CDR3 protein: CASSSRGAYNEQFF

J gene: TRBJ2-5
clone size: .
V gene: TRBV7-9
D gene: .
CDR3 DNA: TGTGCCAGCAGAACAGGGGAGGTCCAAGAGACCCAGTACTTC
CDR3 protein: CASRTGEVQETQYF

J gene: TRBJ2-7
clone size: .
V gene: TRBV27
D gene: .
CDR3 DNA: TGTGCCAGCAGTTTAGCAGGGAAACGGCGCAATGAGCAGTACTTC
CDR3 protein: CASSLAGKRRNEQYF

J gene: TRBJ2-1
clone size: .
V gene: TRBV20-1
D gene: .
CDR3 DNA: TGCAGTGCTAGAGATCCGACTGTGAGCTCCTACAATGAGCAGTTCTTC
CDR3 protein: CSARDPTVSSYNEQFF

J gene: TRBJ2-7
clone size: .
V gene: TRBV29-1
D gene: TRBD1
CDR3 DNA: TGCAGCGTTGAAGATCCTGTCAGGGGGTCCTACGAGCAGTACTTC
CDR3 protein: CSVEDPVRGSYEQYF

J gene: TRBJ2-1
clone size: .
V gene: TRBV19
D gene: .
CDR3 DNA: TGTGCCAGTAGTATACAGGGCGCCACCGCGGAGCAGTTCTTC
CDR3 protein: CASSIQGATAEQFF

J gene: TRBJ2-7
clone size: .
V gene: TRBV5-1
D gene: .
CDR3 DNA: TGCGCCAGCAGCTTGGAAGGTGCGGGGCCCAGTGAGCAGTACTTC
CDR3 protein: CASSLEGAGPSEQYF

J gene: TRBJ2-7
clone size: .
V gene: TRBV21-1
D gene: .
CDR3 DNA: TGTGCCAGCAGCACACCTCCTAGCGGCTTGGACGAGCAGTACTTC
CDR3 protein: CASSTPPSGLDEQYF

J gene: TRBJ2-3
clone size: .
V gene: TRBV4-3
D gene: .
CDR3 DNA: TGCGCCAGCAGCCACGTTGGGGAGGACAGCACAGATACGCAGTATTTT
CDR3 protein: CASSHVGEDSTDTQYF

J gene: TRBJ2-7
clone size: few
V gene: TRBV4-3
D gene: TRBD1
CDR3 DNA: TGCGCCAGCAGCCAAGGGATTGGGACAGGGGGCTACGAGCAGTACTTC
CDR3 protein: CASSQGIGTGGYEQYF

J gene: TRBJ2-1
clone size: few
V gene: TRBV24-1
D gene: .
CDR3 DNA: TGTGCCACCAGTGATCCGGGGCTCGCAGATGAGCAGTTCTTC
CDR3 protein: CATSDPGLADEQFF

J gene: TRBJ2-3
clone size: .
V gene: TRBV25-1
D gene: TRBD1
CDR3 DNA: TGTGCCAGCAGTCCAACTAGGGGACAGGGGTTTGCAGATACGCAGTATTTT
CDR3 protein: CASSPTRGQGFADTQYF

J gene: TRBJ2-3
clone size: .
V gene: TRBV5-1
D gene: .
CDR3 DNA: TGCGCCAGCAGCTTGGAATGGGGGGCTATGGCAGATACGCAGTATTTT
CDR3 protein: CASSLEWGAMADTQYF

J gene: TRBJ2-6
clone size: few
V gene: TRBV28
D gene: .
CDR3 DNA: TGTGCCAGCAGTTTACAAGGGTTGGGCTCTGGGGCCAACGTCCTGACTTTC
CDR3 protein: CASSLQGLGSGANVLTF

J gene: TRBJ2-1
clone size: .
V gene: TRBV6-2/TRBV6-3
D gene: TRBD2
CDR3 DNA: TGTGCCAGCAGCCACCCTAGCGGGGCGGACAATGAGCAGTTCTTC
CDR3 protein: CASSHPSGADNEQFF

J gene: TRBJ2-7
clone size: once
V gene: TRBV6-2/TRBV6-3
D gene: .
CDR3 DNA: TGTGCCAGCAGTTACTCCGGACAGTCAATCTACGAGCAGTACTTC
CDR3 protein: CASSYSGQSIYEQYF

J gene: TRBJ2-1
clone size: .
V gene: TRBV20-1
D gene: TRBD2
CDR3 DNA: TGCAGTGCTACCCCACTTGGCGGGGGGGCCTCCTACAATGAGCAGTTCTTC
CDR3 protein: CSATPLGGGASYNEQFF

J gene: TRBJ2-1
clone size: .
V gene: TRBV28
D gene: TRBD2
CDR3 DNA: TGTGCCAGCAGTAACCTTATCCTAAGGACTAGCGGGAGGGACAATGAGCAGTTCTTC
CDR3 protein: CASSNLILRTSGRDNEQFF

J gene: TRBJ2-7
clone size: few
V gene: TRBV10-3
D gene: .
CDR3 DNA: TGTGCCATCAGTGAGCCCCGACGCGACGAGCAGTACTTC
CDR3 protein: CAISEPRRDEQYF

J gene: TRBJ2-1
clone size: few
V gene: TRBV10-3
D gene: .
CDR3 DNA: TGTGCCATCAGCCCCCAGGACTATTACAATGAGCAGTTCTTC
CDR3 protein: CAISPQDYYNEQFF

J gene: TRBJ2-7
clone size: .
V gene: TRBV6-6
D gene: TRBD1
CDR3 DNA: TGTGCCAGCAGACGACAGGGGCCCCTTGACGAGCAGTACTTC
CDR3 protein: CASRRQGPLDEQYF

J gene: TRBJ1-5
clone size: .
V gene: TRBV15
D gene: .
CDR3 DNA: TGTGCCACCAGCAGAGTATGGGATAGCAATCAGCCCCAGCATTTT
CDR3 protein: CATSRVWDSNQPQHF

J gene: TRBJ2-2
clone size: .
V gene: TRBV24-1
D gene: .
CDR3 DNA: TGTGCCACCAGTGTTAGGGGAAAAATCGGGGAGCTGTTTTTT
CDR3 protein: CATSVRGKIGELFF

J gene: TRBJ2-7
clone size: .
V gene: TRBV6-2/TRBV6-3
D gene: TRBD1
CDR3 DNA: TGTGCCAGCAGCCCAATGACAGGGGAAAGGTACGAGCAGTACTTC
CDR3 protein: CASSPMTGERYEQYF

J gene: TRBJ2-5
clone size: .
V gene: TRBV7-2
D gene: TRBD1
CDR3 DNA: TGTGCCAGCAGCCAACAGGGGTTGCAAGAGACCCAGTACTTC
CDR3 protein: CASSQQGLQETQYF

J gene: TRBJ2-7
clone size: .
V gene: TRBV5-1
D gene: .
CDR3 DNA: TGCGCCAGCAGCTCTACCCAAGCGGGCGAGCAGTACTTC
CDR3 protein: CASSSTQAGEQYF

J gene: TRBJ1-1
clone size: .
V gene: TRBV10-3
D gene: .
CDR3 DNA: TGTGCCGCGTGGACAGTTCCGAACACTGAAGCTTTCTTT
CDR3 protein: CAAWTVPNTEAFF

J gene: TRBJ1-2
clone size: .
V gene: TRBV7-9
D gene: .
CDR3 DNA: TGTGCCAGGGGGGGTCGACGCTACACCTTC
CDR3 protein: CARGGRRYTF